This entry lists 5 T cell receptor beta chains sequenced from one sample in a study of T cells in Graves' hyperthyroidism and ophthalmopathy. TCR beta CDR3 regions were amplified from RNA. HTBI primers were employed in a first-round RT-PCR of the TCR CDR3. TCRdb ran MiXCR on the multiplex PCR reads and lists one entry per CDR3 protein. Here the sample spans hundreds of thousands of distinct CDR3 sequences, about 15% being singletons. The source material was blood. These receptors were taken from a woman aged 18 to 35 with Graves' ophthalmopathy.

Only a few counts were recorded for this clonotype. The chain recombines TRBV4-2 with TRBJ2-2; 10 bases agree with TRBD2. There are 16 residues in the CDR3. Germline V gene data show CDR1 as LGHNA and CDR2 as YNFKEQ. V was pared by 3 bases and J by 1 base, with 2 bases of the junction left unmatched. CDR3: CASSHLAGVNTGELFF. As DNA, the CDR3 is TGTGCCAGCAGCCATCTAGCGGGGGTGAACACCGGGGAGCTGTTTTTT.

This clonotype has ten or more counts. The chain uses TRBV20-1 and TRBJ1-1, with D possibly being TRBD1 (5 bases). CDR1 DFQATT and CDR2 SNEGSKA come from the germline V gene (reference sequence). The ends were cut back, 0 bases at V and 9 bases at J, with 14 bases in the middle. The CDR3 spans 13 residues. Here the CDR3 reads CSARDLAGMKAFF. In DNA, the CDR3 is TGCAGTGCTAGAGATCTGGCAGGGATGAAAGCTTTCTTT.

The rearrangement links TRBV7-3 to TRBJ2-7; perhaps TRBD2 as D (6 bases). Germline V gives CDR1 SGHTA, CDR2 FQGTGA. V was clipped by 5 bases and J by 6 bases, with 14 bases between them. The CDR3 length is 13 residues. CDR3 region: CASSPNQEGEQYF. CDR3 nucleotide sequence: TGTGCCAGCAGCCCCAATCAGGAGGGCGAGCAGTACTTC.

This clonotype was seen a handful of times. The chain employs TRBV19 and TRBJ2-1, with 10 bases aligning to TRBD2. Per germline, CDR1 LNHDA and CDR2 SQIVND (reference sequence). CDR3 size: 15 residues. V lost 6 bases to trimming and J lost 7 bases; unmatched junction nucleotides: 9. This CDR3 reads CASSPTSGAFNEQFF. For the CDR3, the DNA is TGTGCCAGTAGCCCAACTAGCGGGGCATTTAATGAGCAGTTCTTC.

This clonotype was observed at least ten times. The DNA for the CDR3 is TGCGCCAGCAGCTACCGGGTGACCACAGATACGCAGTATTTT. Protein: CASSYRVTTDTQYF. The rearrangement links TRBV5-1 to TRBJ2-3; D is undetermined. The CDR3 is 14 amino acids. V was cut by 3 bases and J by 2 bases, with 10 bases left in between. Germline V gene lookup returns CDR1 SGHRS and CDR2 YFSETQ.